This TCR beta chain is drawn from a study of T cell repertoires in cytomegalovirus infection. In the study overall: Indications came from public TCR beta signatures; they pointed to CMV infection and to a matching HLA type. Study-level results: Dominating the ex vivo response were TCR beta clonotypes that were CMV-specific and HLA-C-restricted.

The germline V gene has CDR1 LGHNA and CDR2 YSLEER. The V and J ends lost 7 bases and 15 bases respectively, with 28 bases between them. The CDR3 is made up of 15 amino acids. TCRdb ran MiXCR on the reads and lists one entry per CDR3 protein. The sample records about 700,000 distinct CDR3 sequences, about 33% being singletons. This clonotype appeared a few times. As yet, its antigen is unknown. The clonotype was recovered from a human donor in good health (CMV status not recorded). Some clones in this sample may be carry-over from other donors' samples. The material sequenced was cultured PBMCs, taken from culture after CMV antigen stimulation. The chain couples TRBV4-3 to TRBJ2-1; D perhaps matches TRBD2 (5 bases). The CDR3 reads CASKSTPGKGHPPFF. The CDR3 DNA sequence: TGCGCCAGCAAATCCACACCGGGGAAGGGCCATCCCCCGTTCTTC.